This passage covers 23 T cell receptor beta chains from one sample sequenced in a study of PD-1 blockade in classical Hodgkin lymphoma. The assay was immunoSEQ multiplex PCR, and TCRdb's table has in-frame clones only and misses some. This sample has over 25,000 clones, with approximately 65% found just once. The time point denotes: cycle 4 day 1 (C4D1), after more than five weeks of nivolumab. After autologous stem cell transplantation all patients relapsed, and prior brentuximab vedotin exposure differed between cohorts. The sequencing here drew on peripheral blood mononuclear cells (PBMCs), taken before the fourth cycle of nivolumab. These receptor sequences come from a human donor with classical Hodgkin lymphoma.

CDR3 sequence (DNA): TGTGCCAGCAGCTCGGGACTAGCGGGAGTTTTCGGGGAGCTGTTTTTT. Its translation: CASSSGLAGVFGELFF. The chain couples TRBV7-2 to TRBJ2-2; 14 bases fit TRBD2. Germline CDR1 and CDR2: SGHTA and FQGNSA. The CDR3 has 16 residues. J lost 7 bases, V lost 4 bases, and 5 bases had no gene match.

This clone was seen more than once but under ten times. This rearrangement joins TRBV27 to TRBJ2-1, with 10 bases that match TRBD2. V dropped 6 bases and J dropped 6; count of bases not matched to a gene: 14. The CDR3 is 17 residues long. In germline, CDR1 is MNHEY, CDR2 SMNVEV (reference sequence). The CDR3 DNA follows: TGTGCCAGCAGCCCCGGGCTACTAGCGGGGTCTGGCAATGAGCAGTTCTTC. Its protein is CASSPGLLAGSGNEQFF.

The J gene is TRBJ2-3, the V gene TRBV9; 10 bases are shared with TRBD1. V dropped 2 bases and J dropped 5; count of bases not matched to a gene: 2. Germline V gene lookup returns CDR1 SGDLS and CDR2 YYNGEE. This CDR3 spans 14 amino acids. In nucleotides, the CDR3 is TGTGCCAGCAGCGTCCGGGACAGGGGAGATACGCAGTATTTT. Its translation is CASSVRDRGDTQYF.

This clone was observed once. The chain joins TRBV4-1 to TRBJ1-5; 9 nucleotides line up with TRBD1. Trimming at V came to 5 bases and at J to 6 bases, leaving 8 bases not matched to a gene. CDR1 and CDR2 from the germline V gene are MGHRA and YSYEKL. CDR3 length: 15 residues. CDR3: CASSDPRQGVQPQHF. In nucleotides, the CDR3 is TGCGCCAGCAGCGACCCTCGACAGGGGGTTCAGCCCCAGCATTTT.

The chain recombines TRBV9 with TRBJ2-7, with D uncertain. V was pared by 4 bases and J by 3 bases, with 17 bases between. The CDR3 has 15 amino acids. Germline CDR1 and CDR2: SGDLS and YYNGEE. The CDR3 DNA sequence: TGTGCCAGCAGCCCTACTGGTGCCTCCGACTACGAGCAGTACTTC. As protein: CASSPTGASDYEQYF.

This chain joins TRBV15 and TRBJ2-1; no clear D. The V gene lost 8 bases and the J gene lost 4 bases, with 6 bases spanning the gap. CDR3 length: 11 residues. CDR1 and CDR2 (germline): LNHNV, YYDKDF (reference sequence). CDR3 DNA: TGTGCCACCGGCTCGTACAATGAGCAGTTCTTC. Its translation: CATGSYNEQFF.

J is TRBJ2-2 and V is TRBV25-1; the D gene is possibly TRBD1 (5 bases). This CDR3 has 15 amino acids. Germline CDR1 and CDR2: MGHDK and SYGVNS. Between the trimmed V and J ends, which lost 3 bases and 6 bases, there was a span of 14 bases. The CDR3 DNA reads TGTGCCAGCAGTGAGTATGGGGCCCTCGCCGGGGAGCTGTTTTTT. Its translation is CASSEYGALAGELFF.

The rearrangement uses TRBV27 and TRBJ2-7, with a weak D call TRBD2 (6 bases). CDR1 and CDR2 (germline): MNHEY, SMNVEV (reference sequence). The CDR3 has 14 residues. V dropped 3 bases and J dropped 6 bases, with 15 bases sitting between them. The CDR3 DNA reads TGTGCCAGCAGTTTTGTTGCGGGGACGGGCGAGCAGTACTTC. It specifies CASSFVAGTGEQYF.

The rearrangement links TRBV7-9 to TRBJ2-1; 7 bases agree with TRBD1. CDR1 and CDR2 from the germline V gene are SEHNR and FQNEAQ (reference sequence). This CDR3 is 11 amino acids long. The trim removed 3 bases at V and 15 bases at J, leaving 5 bases unmatched. CDR3 residues: CASSFGQDRFF. DNA for the CDR3: TGTGCCAGCAGCTTCGGACAGGATCGGTTCTTC.

This sequence joins TRBV27 and TRBJ2-7, with 8 bases fitting TRBD1. From germline, CDR1 is MNHEY and CDR2 SMNVEV (reference sequence). The V gene end was trimmed by 4 bases and the J gene end by 3 bases; junction bases not matched to a gene: 2. This CDR3 contains 13 residues. This CDR3 reads CASSYGTGYEQYF. The CDR3 nucleotides are TGTGCCAGCAGTTACGGGACAGGCTACGAGCAGTACTTC.

In its sample, this clone was seen a few times. The chain combines TRBV4-1 with TRBJ2-3; 8 bases map to TRBD2. The germline gives CDR1 MGHRA, CDR2 YSYEKL. The CDR3 has 14 residues. V trimming: 1 base; J trimming: 5 bases; junction bases outside the gene matches: 2. CDR3 sequence: CASSQATSEDTQYF. The CDR3 region has the DNA TGCGCCAGCAGCCAAGCGACTAGCGAAGATACGCAGTATTTT.

V and J are TRBV27 and TRBJ1-1; D unresolved. CDR1 is MNHEY, CDR2 SMNVEV, per germline (reference sequence). Trimming removed 0 bases from V and 0 bases from J, with 8 bases in between. The CDR3 is 15 amino acids. The chain's CDR3 is CASSLSWQLNTEAFF. The DNA for the CDR3 is TGTGCCAGCAGTTTATCGTGGCAGTTGAACACTGAAGCTTTCTTT.

This clone is categorized as medium-sized. The chain carries TRBV19 and TRBJ2-7, with D uncertain. Germline CDR1 and CDR2: LNHDA and SQIVND (reference sequence). Trimming shortened V by 4 bases and J by 6 bases, and 13 bases separated the two germline ends. The CDR3 has 13 amino acids. This CDR3 is CASSRSASSEQYF. DNA for the CDR3: TGTGCCAGTAGTAGGTCGGCCTCGTCCGAGCAGTACTTC. The variable domain in full, with the rest retrieved from reference TRBV19 and TRBJ2-7, is DGGITQSPKYLFRKEGQNVTLSCEQNLNHDAMYWYRQDPGQGLRLIYYSQIVNDFQKGDIAEGYSVSREKKESFPLTVTSAQKNPTAFYLCASSRSASSEQYFGPGTRLTVT.

V gene TRBV10-2 combines with J gene TRBJ2-3; 7 nucleotides match TRBD1. V lost 8 bases and J lost 0; bases outside the gene matches: 5. Germline lookup yields CDR1 WSHSY and CDR2 SAAADI. The CDR3 loop spans 14 amino acids. For the CDR3, the DNA is TGCGCCAGCGCATGGACAGGCAGCACAGATACGCAGTATTTT. Residues: CASAWTGSTDTQYF.

Only a few counts were recorded for this clone. The chain uses TRBV5-6 and TRBJ2-7; D is possibly TRBD2 (7 bases). CDR3 size: 15 residues. Germline lookup yields CDR1 SGHDT and CDR2 YYEEEE. V lost 4 bases to trimming and J lost 6 bases, with 20 bases between them. The CDR3 DNA is TGTGCCAGCAGCCGAAGGGGGGGCGCTAGCTCCGAGCAGTACTTC. It translates to CASSRRGGASSEQYF.

CDR3: CASSPLGQGGYTF. The CDR3 nucleotides are TGTGCCAGCTCACCCCTAGGACAGGGAGGCTACACCTTC. J is TRBJ1-2 and V is TRBV18; 8 bases are shared with TRBD1. Germline CDR1 and CDR2: KGHSH and LQKENI. This CDR3 is 13 amino acids long. V lost 3 bases and J lost 8; bases outside the gene matches: 5.

This chain uses TRBV4-3 with TRBJ1-1, with TRBD1 matching 10 bases. The CDR3 has 15 residues. CDR1 and CDR2 from the germline V gene are LGHNA and YSLEER. J gave up 6 bases and V 3 bases, and 7 bases lay outside the gene matches. The DNA for the CDR3 is TGCGCCAGCAGCCAGCCGGGACAGGGGCTGGCTGAAGCTTTCTTT. This gives the protein CASSQPGQGLAEAFF.

This clone is large in the sample. This chain links TRBV6-6 with TRBJ2-7, with 7 positions matching TRBD1. After removal of 5 bases from V and 3 bases from J, the junction contained 10 bases not matched to a gene. The CDR3 consists of 15 residues. Germline CDR1 is MNHNY and CDR2 is SVGAGI (reference sequence). DNA for the CDR3: TGTGCCAGCAGTCCGGCCCCGGACAGGTACTACGAGCAGTACTTC. It codes for CASSPAPDRYYEQYF.

CDR3 nucleotide sequence: TGTGCCAGCAGTTTTGGGAACACCGGGGAGCTGTTTTTT. This sequence encodes CASSFGNTGELFF. The chain is built from TRBV6-6 and TRBJ2-2; D not resolved. Trimming removed 4 bases from V and 1 base from J, with 4 bases in between. Germline V CDR1 and CDR2: MNHNY, SVGAGI (reference sequence). The CDR3 runs 13 residues.

The rearrangement joins TRBV28 to TRBJ2-7, with D perhaps matching TRBD1 (6 bases). Germline V CDR1 and CDR2: MDHEN, SYDVKM. V shed 1 base and J shed 0 bases, with 19 bases lying between them. This CDR3 region has 18 residues. CDR3 loop: CASSLSLSGAPSSYEQYF. CDR3 DNA: TGTGCCAGCAGTTTATCGCTCTCAGGGGCCCCTAGCTCCTACGAGCAGTACTTC.

By share of the sample, this clone is medium-sized. V usage is TRBV9 and J usage is TRBJ1-1, with D possibly being TRBD1 (5 bases). Germline V gives CDR1 SGDLS, CDR2 YYNGEE. The CDR3 is made up of 14 amino acids. V lost 0 bases and J lost 3, with 9 bases in between. In DNA form, the CDR3 reads TGTGCCAGCAGCGTAGGGCAGGGCTACACTGAAGCTTTCTTT. Encoded protein: CASSVGQGYTEAFF.

This clone has more than one count but fewer than ten. The rearrangement uses TRBV30 and TRBJ1-1, with 7 bases matching TRBD1. V dropped 1 base and J dropped 4; count of bases not matched to a gene: 3. The CDR3 extends over 13 amino acids. Germline V CDR1 and CDR2: GTSNPN, SVGIG (reference sequence). The CDR3 nucleotides are TGTGCCTGGAGTGGGACAGGCCGCACTGAAGCTTTCTTT. Its protein product is CAWSGTGRTEAFF.

V gene TRBV10-3 combines with J gene TRBJ1-1; a weak D match, TRBD1 (6 bases). The CDR3 length is 12 residues. Trimming removed 10 bases from V and 6 bases from J, with 15 bases in between. CDR1 and CDR2 from the germline V gene are ENHRY and SYGVKD. The CDR3 DNA reads as TGTGCCAGCAACGGGGGGCTGGCTGAAGCTTTCTTT. Translating gives CASNGGLAEAFF.